This T cell receptor beta chain was captured by sequencing in a study of shared clonotypes between healthy human individuals. In regard to this clone: Its antigen is still unknown. This sample also contains other DNA sequences that code for the same CDR3.

Whole-study findings and limits: The study generally estimated greater richness for naive than memory subsets.

The germline gives CDR1 GTSNPN, CDR2 SVGIG (reference sequence). The V gene lost 0 bases and the J gene lost 0 bases, with 11 bases spanning the gap. The CDR3 length is 15 residues. CD45RO-negative, CCR7-selected cells formed the naive CD8 fraction, which excluded terminally differentiated effector memory CD45RA+ cells. Generated by immunoSEQ multiplex PCR, the TCRdb table keeps only in-frame clones and is missing some. The sample carries around 2,000,000 clones, roughly 94% recorded once. Sequenced sample: naive CD8+ T cells sorted from blood. This sequence joins TRBV30 and TRBJ1-2; D not certain. The origin of this receptor is a young man in good health. The CDR3 region is CAWSVPGSANYGYTF. The CDR3 DNA reads as TGTGCCTGGAGTGTTCCCGGGTCAGCTAACTATGGCTACACCTTC.